This T cell receptor beta chain is drawn from a study of monozygotic twins with cystic fibrosis. With respect to this clone: No antigen is known for it.

Study results and limitations: Monozygotic CF twin pairs shared significantly more nucleotide-identical clonotypes than unrelated CF individuals did. In 13 of 16 pairs, V gene usage was closest to the co-twin's.

The CDR3 runs 15 residues. After removal of 7 bases from V and 2 bases from J, the junction contained 11 bases not matched to a gene. Germline CDR1 SQVTM, CDR2 ANQGSEA. This table comes from immunoSEQ multiplex PCR, and its TCRdb copy is limited to in-frame clones, with some not included. The sample includes roughly 30,000 clones, under 95% seen only once; the top ten take roughly 0.85%. The sequence was obtained from a girl aged 2-9 years with cystic fibrosis. The chain employs TRBV29-1 and TRBJ2-3, with 8 bases lining up with TRBD2. Sequencing was carried out using blood. CDR3 sequence (DNA): TGCAGCGCCGGGGGGGCCTCAGCGGCCACAGATACGCAGTATTTT. Protein sequence: CSAGGASAATDTQYF.